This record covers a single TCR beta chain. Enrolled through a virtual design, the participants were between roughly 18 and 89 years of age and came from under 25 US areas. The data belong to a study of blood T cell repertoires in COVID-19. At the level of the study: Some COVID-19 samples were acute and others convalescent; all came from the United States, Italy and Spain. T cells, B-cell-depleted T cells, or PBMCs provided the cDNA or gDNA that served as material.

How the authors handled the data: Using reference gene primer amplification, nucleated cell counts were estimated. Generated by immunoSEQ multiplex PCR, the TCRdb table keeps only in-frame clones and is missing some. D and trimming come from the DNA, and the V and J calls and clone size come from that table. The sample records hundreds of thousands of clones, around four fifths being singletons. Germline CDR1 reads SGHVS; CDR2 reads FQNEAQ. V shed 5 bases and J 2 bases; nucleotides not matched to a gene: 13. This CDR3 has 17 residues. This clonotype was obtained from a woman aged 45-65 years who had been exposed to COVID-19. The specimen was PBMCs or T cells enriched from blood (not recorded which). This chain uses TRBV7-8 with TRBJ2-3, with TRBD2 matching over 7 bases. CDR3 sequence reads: CASSLMRRGTYTDTQYF. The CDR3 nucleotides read TGTGCCAGCAGCCTCATGAGGCGGGGGACCTACACAGATACGCAGTATTTT.